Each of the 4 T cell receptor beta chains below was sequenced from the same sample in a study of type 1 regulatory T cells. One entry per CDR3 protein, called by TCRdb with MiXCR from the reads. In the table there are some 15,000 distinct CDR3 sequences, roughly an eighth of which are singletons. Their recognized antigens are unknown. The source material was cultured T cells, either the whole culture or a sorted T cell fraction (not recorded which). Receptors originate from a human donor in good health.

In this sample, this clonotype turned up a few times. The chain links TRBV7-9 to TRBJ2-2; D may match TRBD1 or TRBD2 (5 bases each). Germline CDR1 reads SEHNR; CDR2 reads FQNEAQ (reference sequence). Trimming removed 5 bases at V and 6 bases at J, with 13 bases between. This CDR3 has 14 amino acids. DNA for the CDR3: TGTGCCAGCAGCACAGTGGGGACCCCCGGGGAGCTGTTTTTT. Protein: CASSTVGTPGELFF.

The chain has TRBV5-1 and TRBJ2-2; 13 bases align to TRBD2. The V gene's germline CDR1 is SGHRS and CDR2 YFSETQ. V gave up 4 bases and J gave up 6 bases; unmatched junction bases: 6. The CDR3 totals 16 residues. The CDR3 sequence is CASSGGLAGVSGELFF. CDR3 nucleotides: TGCGCCAGCAGCGGAGGACTAGCGGGAGTATCCGGGGAGCTGTTTTTT.

The CDR3 here is CASRRGTTGEQYF. The CDR3 coding sequence is TGTGCCAGCAGGCGGGGGACGACTGGCGAGCAGTACTTC. The J gene is TRBJ2-7, the V gene TRBV6-1; 7 positions match TRBD2. Trimming removed 6 bases from V and 6 bases from J; junction bases left unmatched: 8. The CDR3 consists of 13 residues. Germline V gene lookup returns CDR1 MNHNS and CDR2 SASEGT.

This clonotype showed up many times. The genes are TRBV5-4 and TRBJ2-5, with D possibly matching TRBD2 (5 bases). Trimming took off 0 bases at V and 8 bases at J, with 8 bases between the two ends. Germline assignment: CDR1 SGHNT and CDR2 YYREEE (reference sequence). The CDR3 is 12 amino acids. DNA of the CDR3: TGTGCCAGCAGCTTGGCTGCGGGCACCCAGTACTTC. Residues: CASSLAAGTQYF.